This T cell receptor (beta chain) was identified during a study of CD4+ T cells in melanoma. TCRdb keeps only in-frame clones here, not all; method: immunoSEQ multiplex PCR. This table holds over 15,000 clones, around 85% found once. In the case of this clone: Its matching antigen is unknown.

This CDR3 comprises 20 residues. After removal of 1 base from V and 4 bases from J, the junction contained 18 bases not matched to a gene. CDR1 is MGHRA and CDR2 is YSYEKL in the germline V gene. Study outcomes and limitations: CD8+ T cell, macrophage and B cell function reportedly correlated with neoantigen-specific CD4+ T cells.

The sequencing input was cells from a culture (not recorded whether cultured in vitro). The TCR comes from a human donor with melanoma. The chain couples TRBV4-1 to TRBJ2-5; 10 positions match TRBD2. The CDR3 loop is CASSQGVAGGPGAHRETQYF. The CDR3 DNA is TGCGCCAGCAGCCAAGGGGTAGCGGGGGGCCCCGGGGCACACAGAGAGACCCAGTACTTC.